The 6 T cell receptor beta chains reported below all come from one sample, sequenced in a study of blood T cell repertoires in COVID-19. Only in-frame clones appear in the TCRdb table, and some are missing; sequencing was by immunoSEQ multiplex PCR. This table has fewer than 200,000 clones, roughly 87% appearing once. The sample consisted of PBMCs or T cells enriched from blood (not recorded which). The receptors derive from a human donor with acute COVID-19. The donor label of this sample is uncertain.

The chain couples TRBV5-5 to TRBJ2-1, with TRBD1 matching over 11 bases. This CDR3 comprises 15 residues. The trim removed 7 bases at V and 7 bases at J, leaving 10 bases unmatched. The germline V gene encodes CDR1 SGHKS and CDR2 YYEKEE (reference sequence). In DNA form, the CDR3 reads TGTGCCAGCGTTAGGGACAGGGGGTTAGGGAATGAGCAGTTCTTC. Translating it yields CASVRDRGLGNEQFF. The entire variable domain, with the rest obtained from reference TRBV5-5 and TRBJ2-1, is as follows: DAGVTQSPTHLIKTRGQQVTLRCSPISGHKSVSWYQQVLGQGPQFIFQYYEKEERGRGNFPDRFSARQFPNYSSELNVNALLLGDSALYLCASVRDRGLGNEQFFGPGTRLTVL.

The rearrangement uses TRBV5-1 and TRBJ2-1; 10 positions match TRBD1. V dropped 4 bases and J dropped 5; count of bases not matched to a gene: 9. The CDR3 loop spans 16 amino acids. Germline CDR1 reads SGHRS; CDR2 reads YFSETQ. The CDR3 here is CASSTGQGWADNEQFF. CDR3 in DNA: TGCGCCAGCAGCACGGGACAGGGGTGGGCGGACAATGAGCAGTTCTTC. Supplemented by reference TRBV5-1 and TRBJ2-1, the full variable domain reads KAGVTQTPRYLIKTRGQQVTLSCSPISGHRSVSWYQQTPGQGLQFLFEYFSETQRNKGNFPGRFSGRQFSNSRSEMNVSTLELGDSALYLCASSTGQGWADNEQFFGPGTRLTVL.

The CDR3 nucleotides read TGCGCCAGCAGCGCTTGGACTAGCGGGGGGGAGACCCAGTACTTC. Protein product: CASSAWTSGGETQYF. The chain links TRBV5-1 to TRBJ2-5; 14 bases fit TRBD2. There are 15 residues in the CDR3. Germline V gene lookup returns CDR1 SGHRS and CDR2 YFSETQ. Trimming at V came to 4 bases and at J to 5 bases, leaving 4 bases not matched to a gene.

The CDR3 is CASSEAGGSYEQYF. CDR3 in DNA: TGTGCCAGCAGTGAAGCAGGCGGTTCCTACGAGCAGTACTTC. J is TRBJ2-7 and V is TRBV6-1, with unresolved D. Germline CDR1 and CDR2: MNHNS and SASEGT. There are 14 residues in the CDR3. V was cut by 0 bases and J by 1 base, with 7 bases left in between.

About this clone: Other DNA variants within this sample encode the same CDR3. CDR3 loop: CASSISGGQETQYF. CDR3 sequence (DNA): TGTGCCAGTAGTATTAGCGGGGGTCAAGAGACCCAGTACTTC. This chain joins TRBV19 and TRBJ2-5, with 9 bases lining up with TRBD2. This CDR3 contains 14 residues. Unmatched junction bases numbered 1, after V lost 3 bases and J lost 2 bases. Per the germline V gene, CDR1 is LNHDA and CDR2 is SQIVND (reference sequence).

The J gene is TRBJ2-7, the V gene TRBV4-1; D gene unclear. Germline-derived CDR1 and CDR2 are MGHRA and YSYEKL. There are 17 residues in the CDR3. Trimming left V 0 bases short and J 0 bases short, with 15 bases between. CDR3 region: CASSQDGRGSSSYEQYF. Here the CDR3 DNA reads TGCGCCAGCAGCCAAGATGGCAGAGGTTCTAGCTCCTACGAGCAGTACTTC.